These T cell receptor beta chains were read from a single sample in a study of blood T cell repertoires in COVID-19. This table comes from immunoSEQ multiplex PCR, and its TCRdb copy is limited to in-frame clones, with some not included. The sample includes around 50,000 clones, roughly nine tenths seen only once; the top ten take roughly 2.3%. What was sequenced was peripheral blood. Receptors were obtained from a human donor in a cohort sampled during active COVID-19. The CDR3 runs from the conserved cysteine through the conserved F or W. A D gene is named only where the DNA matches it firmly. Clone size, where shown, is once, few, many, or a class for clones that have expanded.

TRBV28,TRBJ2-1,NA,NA,TGTGCCAGCAGTGATCCAGCGGCATACAATGAGCAGTTCTTC,CASSDPAAYNEQFF
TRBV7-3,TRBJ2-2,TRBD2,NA,TGTGCCAGCAGCTCCACGGGACTAGCGGGGGGCCCCACGAACACCGGGGAGCTGTTTTTT,CASSSTGLAGGPTNTGELFF
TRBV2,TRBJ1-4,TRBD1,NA,TGTGCCAGCTCCCCCTCAAATCCTAGACAGGGTAGTGAAAAACTGTTTTTT,CASSPSNPRQGSEKLFF
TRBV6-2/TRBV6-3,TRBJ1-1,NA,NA,TGTGCCAGCAGTGGCCATCGCGGGGGCTTACTAGCTTTCTTT,CASSGHRGGLLAFF
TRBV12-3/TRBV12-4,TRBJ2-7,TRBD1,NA,TGTGCCAGCAAAAGGGGGCTGGCCGAGCAGTACTTC,CASKRGLAEQYF
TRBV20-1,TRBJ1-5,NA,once,TGCAGTGCTAGTATCGCGGGTCAGCCCCAGCATTTT,CSASIAGQPQHF
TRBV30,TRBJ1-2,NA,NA,TGTGCCTGGAGTGTAGGAGGGGCGTCCTATGGCTACACCTTC,CAWSVGGASYGYTF
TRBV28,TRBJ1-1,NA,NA,TGTGCCAGCAGTTTATTGGGGAGGCGCACTGAAGCTTTCTTT,CASSLLGRRTEAFF
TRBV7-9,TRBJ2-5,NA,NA,TGTGCCAGCAGCTTAGGGTTGGAGGGAATACAAGAGACCCAGTACTTC,CASSLGLEGIQETQYF
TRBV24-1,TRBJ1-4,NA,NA,TGTGCCACCAGTGACCCCTCGGCCCGGGGGGGTGAAAAACTGTTTTTT,CATSDPSARGGEKLFF
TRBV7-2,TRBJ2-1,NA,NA,TGTGCCAGCAGCTTAAACCCCAGGGAGCAGTTCTTC,CASSLNPREQFF
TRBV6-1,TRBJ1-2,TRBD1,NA,TGTGCCAGCAGTGACGCCGACAGGGAAGCTGGCTACACCTTC,CASSDADREAGYTF
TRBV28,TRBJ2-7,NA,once,TGTGCCAGCAGTCTACCGGGGAGATTCTACGAGCAGTACTTC,CASSLPGRFYEQYF
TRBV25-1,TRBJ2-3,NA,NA,TGTGCCAGCAGTGATTTAGCGGATAGCACAGATACGCAGTATTTT,CASSDLADSTDTQYF
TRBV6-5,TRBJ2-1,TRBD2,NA,TGTGCCAGCAGAAAACTAGCGGGGGGCGACAATGAGCAGTTCTTC,CASRKLAGGDNEQFF
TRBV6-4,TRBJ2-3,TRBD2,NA,TGTGCCAGCAGTGACTCTGCGGGAGCGGCAGATACGCAGTATTTT,CASSDSAGAADTQYF
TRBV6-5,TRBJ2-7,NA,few,TGTGCCAGCCAACTGGTCAGCGGATCCTACGAGCAGTACTTC,CASQLVSGSYEQYF